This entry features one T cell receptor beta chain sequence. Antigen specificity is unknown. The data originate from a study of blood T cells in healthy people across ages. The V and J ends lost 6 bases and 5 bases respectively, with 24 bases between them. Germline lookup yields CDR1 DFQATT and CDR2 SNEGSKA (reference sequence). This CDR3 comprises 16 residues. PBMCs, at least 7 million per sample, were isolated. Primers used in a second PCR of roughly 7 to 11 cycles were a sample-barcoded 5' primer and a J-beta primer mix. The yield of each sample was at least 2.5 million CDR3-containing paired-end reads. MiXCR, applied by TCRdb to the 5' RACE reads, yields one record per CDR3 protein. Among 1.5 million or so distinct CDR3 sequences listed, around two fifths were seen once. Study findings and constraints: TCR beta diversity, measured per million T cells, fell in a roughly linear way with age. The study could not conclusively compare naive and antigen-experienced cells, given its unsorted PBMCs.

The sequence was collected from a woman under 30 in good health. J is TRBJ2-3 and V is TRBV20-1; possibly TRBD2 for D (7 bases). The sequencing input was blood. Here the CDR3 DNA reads TGCAGTGCCGTACTTATAGGGGGGGCAAGGGGAGATACGCAGTATTTT. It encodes CSAVLIGGARGDTQYF.